This TCR beta chain originates from a study of T-cell reconstitution after alpha-beta-depleted transplantation in children. The CDR3 loop spans 14 amino acids. In germline, CDR1 is DFQATT, CDR2 SNEGSKA (reference sequence). Trimming at V came to 3 bases and at J to 6 bases, leaving 7 bases not matched to a gene. The authors prepared the TCRbeta library with unique molecular identifiers. In TCRdb, the PCR reads were re-called with MiXCR into one record per CDR3 protein. The sample lists 200,000 to 250,000 distinct CDR3 sequences; 9.5% to 15% were seen once. This clonotype was counted at least ten times.

The J gene is TRBJ1-2, the V gene TRBV20-1; 10 bases agree with TRBD1. This TCR was sampled from a human donor who donated a stem cell graft to a child with acute lymphoblastic leukemia. The sequencing used PBMCs from the stem cell graft donor, collected from the stem cell graft. CDR3 sequence reads: CSASLFGTGDGYTF. The CDR3 DNA is TGCAGTGCTAGTCTATTCGGGACAGGGGATGGCTACACCTTC.